This T cell receptor beta chain originates from a study of blood T cell repertoires in COVID-19. Study information: Samples taken during acute and convalescent COVID-19 were collected in the United States, Italy and Spain. The analysed material was cDNA or gDNA that came from T cells, B-cell-depleted T cells, or PBMCs.

Living in about two dozen US areas, the participants were between 18 and 89 years of age. Cohorts were determined from participant-reported clinical history. This CDR3 comprises 14 residues. J lost 7 bases, V lost 7 bases, and 4 bases had no gene match. CDR1 and CDR2 (germline): SNHLY, FYNNEI. Some clones are missing from TCRdb's copy, which holds only in-frame ones; the method was immunoSEQ multiplex PCR. Of around 49,000 clones in the sample, 60% to 80% are singletons; the top ten hold about 6%. This sequence was found in a woman between 45 and 60 years old with acute COVID-19. Sequenced sample: PBMCs or T cells enriched from blood (not recorded which). This chain uses TRBV2 with TRBJ2-1, with TRBD2 matching over 13 bases. This chain's CDR3 is CASKGLAGRNEQFF. CDR3 nucleotide sequence: TGTGCCAGCAAGGGACTAGCGGGGCGTAATGAGCAGTTCTTC.